This T cell receptor (beta chain) was captured in a study of cytomegalovirus exposure and HLA in healthy donors. Libraries were prepared by immunoSEQ multiplex PCR; TCRdb keeps only in-frame clonotypes and omits some of them. There are 100,000 to 150,000 clones in the sample; approximately 91% occur only once, and 1.5% to 2.5% lies in the top ten. Germline-derived CDR1 and CDR2 are MNHNS and SASEGT. Germline trimming cut 6 bases from V and 2 bases from J; bases unmatched to any gene: 5. CDR3 size: 14 residues. Sequenced sample: PBMCs. The clonotype was recovered from a woman aged 18-29 years in good health and CMV-seronegative. The V and J genes are TRBV6-1 and TRBJ2-5, with 8 bases lining up with TRBD1. CDR3 loop: CASRAGGDQETQYF. The CDR3 DNA sequence: TGTGCCAGCAGGGCAGGGGGCGATCAAGAGACCCAGTACTTC.